These 8 T cell receptor beta chains share one sample of origin, sequenced in a study of blood T cell repertoires in COVID-19. Using immunoSEQ multiplex PCR, the repertoire was profiled, and TCRdb retains in-frame clones only, with some absent. The profile shows over 300,000 clones, around four fifths of them singletons. Material for sequencing was peripheral blood. All receptors derive from a woman aged 45-60 years with acute or convalescent COVID-19.

The chain combines TRBV7-6 with TRBJ2-3, with 8 bases that match TRBD2. Germline-derived CDR1 and CDR2 are SGHVS and FNYEAQ. V lost 4 bases to trimming and J lost 1 base; unmatched junction nucleotides: 4. The CDR3 runs to 15 residues. The CDR3 DNA reads as TGTGCCAGCAGCTCGCAAGCGGGGGGCACAGATACGCAGTATTTT. This encodes CASSSQAGGTDTQYF.

This chain links TRBV5-1 with TRBJ2-5, with D possibly TRBD2 on 6 matching bases. Germline V CDR1 and CDR2: SGHRS, YFSETQ. The CDR3 runs 15 residues. V shed 4 bases and J shed 0 bases, with 13 bases lying between them. This CDR3 reads CASSLGGTDQETQYF. Here the CDR3 DNA reads TGCGCCAGCAGCCTCGGCGGGACGGACCAAGAGACCCAGTACTTC. The full variable domain, in which reference TRBV5-1 and TRBJ2-5 provide the parts outside the CDR3, is KAGVTQTPRYLIKTRGQQVTLSCSPISGHRSVSWYQQTPGQGLQFLFEYFSETQRNKGNFPGRFSGRQFSNSRSEMNVSTLELGDSALYLCASSLGGTDQETQYFGPGTRLLVL.

This sequence joins TRBV11-2 and TRBJ1-6; the D is unclear. The CDR3 contains 13 residues. V was trimmed by 1 base and J by 10 bases, leaving 8 bases between them. Germline V gene sequence: CDR1 SGHAT, CDR2 FQNNGV. CDR3 amino acids: CASSLGQASPLHF. The CDR3 nucleotides are TGTGCCAGCAGCTTAGGTCAGGCGTCACCCCTCCACTTT.

The rearrangement links TRBV27 to TRBJ1-5, with 8 bases aligning to TRBD1. After removal of 6 bases from V and 4 bases from J, the junction contained 5 bases not matched to a gene. From germline, CDR1 is MNHEY and CDR2 SMNVEV (reference sequence). The CDR3 spans 14 residues. The CDR3 loop is CASSLTGVNQPQHF. In DNA, the CDR3 is TGTGCCAGCAGCCTGACAGGGGTTAATCAGCCCCAGCATTTT.

The chain employs TRBV2 and TRBJ2-6; tentatively, D is TRBD1 (5 bases). Trimming took off 7 bases at V and 1 base at J, with 8 bases between the two ends. CDR3 length: 14 amino acids. Germline V lookup: CDR1 SNHLY, CDR2 FYNNEI. In nucleotides, the CDR3 is TGTGCCAGCAAGGGGTCTTCTGGGGCCAACGTCCTGACTTTC. Translating gives CASKGSSGANVLTF.

The chain combines TRBV7-3 with TRBJ2-3, with TRBD1 as a possible D gene (5 bases). V lost 1 base and J lost 5, with 16 bases in between. Germline CDR1 and CDR2: SGHTA and FQGTGA. CDR3 length: 16 residues. The CDR3 nucleotides are TGTGCCAGCAGCTTAAACGCTAAGGGGTCAGGAGATACGCAGTATTTT. Protein sequence: CASSLNAKGSGDTQYF.

The table lists this clone with a few counts. The genes are TRBV9 and TRBJ2-7; 9 positions match TRBD1. Germline V gives CDR1 SGDLS, CDR2 YYNGEE. Trimming cost V 4 bases and J 2 bases; bases outside gene matches: 1. The CDR3 contains 13 residues. The DNA for the CDR3 is TGTGCCAGCAGCCGGACAGGGGCCTACGAGCAGTACTTC. It encodes CASSRTGAYEQYF.

The chain carries TRBV5-1 and TRBJ1-4; the D gene is possibly TRBD1 (5 bases). Trimming shortened V by 2 bases and J by 12 bases, and 20 bases separated the two germline ends. The germline CDR1 and CDR2 sequences are SGHRS and YFSETQ. CDR3 size: 15 residues. The CDR3 DNA reads TGCGCCAGCAGCTTTTCTGGCGGAGGTGGGGGGGAACTGTTTTTT. Encoded protein: CASSFSGGGGGELFF.